The present TCR beta chain was sequenced within a study of blood T cell repertoires in COVID-19. Measured with immunoSEQ multiplex PCR; TCRdb has only the in-frame clones, and not every one. The table shows about 130,000 clones, with around 83% occurring only once. The CDR3 has 13 residues. Germline values: CDR1 SSHAT, CDR2 FNYEAQ (reference sequence). Trimming shortened V by 6 bases and J by 5 bases, and 13 bases separated the two germline ends. The sample taken for sequencing was peripheral blood. The TCR was taken from a man between 40 and 49 years old with active or convalescent COVID-19. V usage is TRBV7-7 and J usage is TRBJ2-5, with D possibly being TRBD1 (6 bases). The CDR3: CASSKQGQETQYF. CDR3 DNA: TGTGCCAGCAGTAAACAGGGTCAGGAGACCCAGTACTTC.